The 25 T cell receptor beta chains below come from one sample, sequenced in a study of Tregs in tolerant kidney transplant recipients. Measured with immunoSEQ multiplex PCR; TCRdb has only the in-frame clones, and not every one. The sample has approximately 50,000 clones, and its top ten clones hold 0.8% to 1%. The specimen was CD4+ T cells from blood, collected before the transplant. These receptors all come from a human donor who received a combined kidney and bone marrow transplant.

The CDR3 sequence is CASSSTSGVPLEQYF. The CDR3 bases that were read are TGTGCCAGCAGCTCCACTAGCGGGGTCCCTCTCGAG. V gene TRBV7-2 combines with J gene TRBJ2-7; 10 bases are a match to TRBD2. The CDR3 goes on 3 residues after the read ends, and that part is filled in from the germline J gene. V shed 4 bases, J shed 6 bases, and the junction held 9 bases outside the gene matches. The germline gives CDR1 SGHTA, CDR2 FQGNSA. The length of the CDR3 is 15 residues.

The chain's CDR3 is CASSQLGTATYGYTF. CDR3 bases read: TGTGCCAGCAGCCAGTTGGGGACAGCTACTTATGGC. The chain carries TRBV14 and TRBJ1-2; 7 positions match TRBD1. The read ends 3 residues before the CDR3 terminus; that terminus is restored from the germline J gene. Unmatched junction bases numbered 9, after V lost 3 bases and J lost 5 bases. CDR1 and CDR2 (germline): SGHDN, FVKESK. This CDR3 region has 15 residues. Full variable domain (rest looked up from reference TRBV14 and TRBJ1-2): EAGVTQFPSHSVIEKGQTVTLRCDPISGHDNLYWYRRVMGKEIKFLLHFVKESKQDESGMPNNRFLAERTGGTYSTLKVQPAELEDSGVYFCASSQLGTATYGYTFGSGTRLTVV.

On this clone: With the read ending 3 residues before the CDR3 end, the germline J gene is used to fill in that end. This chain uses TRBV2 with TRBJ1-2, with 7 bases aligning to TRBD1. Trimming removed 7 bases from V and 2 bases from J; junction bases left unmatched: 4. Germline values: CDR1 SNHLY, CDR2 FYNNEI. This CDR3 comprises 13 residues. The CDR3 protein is CASTKDRNYGYTF. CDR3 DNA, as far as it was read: TGTGCCAGCACGAAGGACAGGAACTATGGC.

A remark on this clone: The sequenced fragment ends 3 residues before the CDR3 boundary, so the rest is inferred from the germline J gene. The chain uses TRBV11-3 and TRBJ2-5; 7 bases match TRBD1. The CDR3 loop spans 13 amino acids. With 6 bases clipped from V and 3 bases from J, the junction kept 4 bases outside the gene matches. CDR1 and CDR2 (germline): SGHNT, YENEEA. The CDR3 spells CASSPGTEETQYF. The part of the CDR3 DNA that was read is TGTGCCAGCAGTCCCGGGACAGAAGAGACC. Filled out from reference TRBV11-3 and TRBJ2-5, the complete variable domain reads EAGVVQSPRYKIIEKKQPVAFWCNPISGHNTLYWYLQNLGQGPELLIRYENEEAVDDSQLPKDRFSAERLKGVDSTLKIQPAELGDSAVYLCASSPGTEETQYFGPGTRLLVL.

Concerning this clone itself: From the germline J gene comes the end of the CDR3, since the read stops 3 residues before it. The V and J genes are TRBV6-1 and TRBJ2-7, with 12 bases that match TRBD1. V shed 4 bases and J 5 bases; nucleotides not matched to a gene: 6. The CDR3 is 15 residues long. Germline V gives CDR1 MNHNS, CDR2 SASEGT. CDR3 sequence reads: CASSVAGQGAHEQYF. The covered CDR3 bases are TGTGCCAGCAGTGTCGCGGGACAGGGGGCCCACGAG.

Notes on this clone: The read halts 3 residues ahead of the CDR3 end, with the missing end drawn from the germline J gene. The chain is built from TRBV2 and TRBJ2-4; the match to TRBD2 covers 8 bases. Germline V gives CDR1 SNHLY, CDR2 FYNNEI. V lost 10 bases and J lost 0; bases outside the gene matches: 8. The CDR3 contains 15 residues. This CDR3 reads CATGGGTLAKNIQYF. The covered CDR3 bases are TGTGCCACCGGGGGGGGGACACTAGCCAAAAACATT.

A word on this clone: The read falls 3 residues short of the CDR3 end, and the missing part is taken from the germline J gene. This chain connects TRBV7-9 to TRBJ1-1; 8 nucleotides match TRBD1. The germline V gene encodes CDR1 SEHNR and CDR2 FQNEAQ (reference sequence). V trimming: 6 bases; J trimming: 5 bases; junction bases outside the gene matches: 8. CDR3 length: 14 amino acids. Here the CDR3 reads CASRGSDRVTEAFF. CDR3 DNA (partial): TGTGCCAGCAGGGGCTCGGACAGGGTAACTGAA.

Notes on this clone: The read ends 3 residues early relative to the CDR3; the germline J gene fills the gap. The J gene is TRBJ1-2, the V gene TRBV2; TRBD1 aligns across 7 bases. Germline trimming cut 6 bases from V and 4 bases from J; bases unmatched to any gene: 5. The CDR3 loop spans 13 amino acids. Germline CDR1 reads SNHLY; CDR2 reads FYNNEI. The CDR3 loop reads CASRGQESYGYTF. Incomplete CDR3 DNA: TGTGCCAGCAGAGGACAGGAATCCTATGGC.

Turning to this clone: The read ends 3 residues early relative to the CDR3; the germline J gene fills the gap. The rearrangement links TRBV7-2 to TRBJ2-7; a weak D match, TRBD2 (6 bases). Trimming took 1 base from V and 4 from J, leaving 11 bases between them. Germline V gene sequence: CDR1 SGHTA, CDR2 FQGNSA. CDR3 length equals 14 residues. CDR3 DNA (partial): TGTGCCAGCAGCTTAGAGATAGGAGGGTACGAG. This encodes CASSLEIGGYE. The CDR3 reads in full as CASSLEIGGYEQYF.

CDR3 DNA (partial): TGTGCCAGCTCACCACGAGGGGACACTGAA. It specifies CASSPRGDTE. The full-length CDR3 reads as CASSPRGDTEAFF. V and J are TRBV18 and TRBJ1-1, with D tentatively TRBD1 (5 bases). With the read ending 3 residues before the CDR3 end, the germline J gene is used to fill in that end. The CDR3 has 13 amino acids. Germline CDR1 is KGHSH and CDR2 is LQKENI. The V end was cut by 1 base, the J end by 3 bases, with 6 bases between. Combining the CDR3 with reference TRBV18 and TRBJ1-1 gives the whole variable domain NAGVMQNPRHLVRRRGQEARLRCSPMKGHSHVYWYRQLPEEGLKFMVYLQKENIIDESGMPKERFSAEFPKEGPSILRIQQVVRGDSAAYFCASSPRGDTEAFFGQGTRLTVV.

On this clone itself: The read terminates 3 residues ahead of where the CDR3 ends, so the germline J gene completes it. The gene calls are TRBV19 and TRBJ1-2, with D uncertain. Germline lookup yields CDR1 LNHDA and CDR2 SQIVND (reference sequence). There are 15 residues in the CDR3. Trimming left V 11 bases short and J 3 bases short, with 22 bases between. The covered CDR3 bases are TGTGCCTCATACTCGCCAGCTGGAGGGTACTATGGC. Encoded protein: CASYSPAGGYYG. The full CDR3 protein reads CASYSPAGGYYGYTF. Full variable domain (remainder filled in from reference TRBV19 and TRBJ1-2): DGGITQSPKYLFRKEGQNVTLSCEQNLNHDAMYWYRQDPGQGLRLIYYSQIVNDFQKGDIAEGYSVSREKKESFPLTVTSAQKNPTAFYLCASYSPAGGYYGYTFGSGTRLTVV.

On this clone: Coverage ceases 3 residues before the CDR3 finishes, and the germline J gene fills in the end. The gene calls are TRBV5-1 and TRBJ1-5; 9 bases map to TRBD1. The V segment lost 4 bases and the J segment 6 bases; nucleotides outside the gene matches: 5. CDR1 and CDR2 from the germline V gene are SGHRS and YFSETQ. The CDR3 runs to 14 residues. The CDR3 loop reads CASSPGQGGQPQHF. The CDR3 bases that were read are TGCGCCAGCAGCCCGGGACAGGGAGGTCAGCCC.

CDR3 DNA (partial): TGCGCCAGCAGCTCCGACGGGGATACG. Protein product: CASSSDGDT. The full CDR3 is CASSSDGDTQYF. The rearrangement uses TRBV5-1 and TRBJ2-3; D uncertain. The CDR3 end is not reached by the read, which stops 3 residues before it; the germline J gene fills it in. V lost 3 bases and J lost 6, with 8 bases in between. Germline values: CDR1 SGHRS, CDR2 YFSETQ. This CDR3 spans 12 amino acids.

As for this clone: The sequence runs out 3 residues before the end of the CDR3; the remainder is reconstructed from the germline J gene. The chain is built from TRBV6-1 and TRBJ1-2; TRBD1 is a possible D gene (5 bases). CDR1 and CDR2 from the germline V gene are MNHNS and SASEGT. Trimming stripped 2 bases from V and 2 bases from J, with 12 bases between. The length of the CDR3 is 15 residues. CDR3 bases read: TGTGCCAGCAGTGAACAGGGAAAAGGGAACTATGGC. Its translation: CASSEQGKGNYG. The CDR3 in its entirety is CASSEQGKGNYGYTF.

The CDR3 region is CASSPYRGQSYEQYF. The part of the CDR3 DNA that was read is TGTGCCAGCAGCCCCTACAGGGGACAGTCCTACGAG. This chain joins TRBV7-2 and TRBJ2-7; 7 bases map to TRBD1. The read terminates 3 residues before the CDR3 end, so the remaining end is supplied by the germline J gene. V lost 5 bases to trimming and J lost 1 base; unmatched junction nucleotides: 8. This CDR3 contains 15 residues. Germline CDR1 and CDR2: SGHTA and FQGNSA.

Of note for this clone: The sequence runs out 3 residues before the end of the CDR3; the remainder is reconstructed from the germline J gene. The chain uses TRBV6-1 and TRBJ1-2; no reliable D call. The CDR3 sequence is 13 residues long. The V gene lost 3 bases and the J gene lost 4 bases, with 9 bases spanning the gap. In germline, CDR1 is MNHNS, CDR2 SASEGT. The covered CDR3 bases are TGTGCCAGCAGTGATAGCCAGATCTATGGC. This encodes CASSDSQIYG. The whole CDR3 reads CASSDSQIYGYTF.

The CDR3 protein is CASSIAGSPYGYTF. The sequenced part of the CDR3 DNA is TGTGCCAGTAGTATTGCGGGGTCCCCCTATGGC. The chain recombines TRBV19 with TRBJ1-2; D ambiguous. The CDR3 goes on 3 residues after the read ends, and that part is filled in from the germline J gene. The V end lost 3 bases, the J end lost 4 bases, and 12 bases lay between the germline ends. The CDR3 loop spans 14 amino acids. Germline CDR1 is LNHDA and CDR2 is SQIVND (reference sequence).

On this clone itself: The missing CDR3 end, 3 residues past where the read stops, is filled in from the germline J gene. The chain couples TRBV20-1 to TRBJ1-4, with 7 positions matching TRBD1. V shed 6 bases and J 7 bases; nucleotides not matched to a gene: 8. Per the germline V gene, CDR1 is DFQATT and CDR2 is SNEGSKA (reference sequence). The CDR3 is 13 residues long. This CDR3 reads CSAPTGRSEKLFF. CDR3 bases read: TGCAGTGCGCCGACAGGGAGGAGTGAAAAA.

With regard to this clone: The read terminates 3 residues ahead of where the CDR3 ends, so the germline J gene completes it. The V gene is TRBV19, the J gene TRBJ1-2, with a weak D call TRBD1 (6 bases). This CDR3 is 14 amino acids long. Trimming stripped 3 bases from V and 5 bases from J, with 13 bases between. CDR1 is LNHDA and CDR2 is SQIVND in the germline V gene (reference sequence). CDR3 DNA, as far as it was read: TGTGCCAGTAGTATTGGGGCAGGGGTGTATGGC. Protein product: CASSIGAGVYG. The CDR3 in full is CASSIGAGVYGYTF. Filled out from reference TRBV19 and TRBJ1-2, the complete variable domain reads DGGITQSPKYLFRKEGQNVTLSCEQNLNHDAMYWYRQDPGQGLRLIYYSQIVNDFQKGDIAEGYSVSREKKESFPLTVTSAQKNPTAFYLCASSIGAGVYGYTFGSGTRLTVV.

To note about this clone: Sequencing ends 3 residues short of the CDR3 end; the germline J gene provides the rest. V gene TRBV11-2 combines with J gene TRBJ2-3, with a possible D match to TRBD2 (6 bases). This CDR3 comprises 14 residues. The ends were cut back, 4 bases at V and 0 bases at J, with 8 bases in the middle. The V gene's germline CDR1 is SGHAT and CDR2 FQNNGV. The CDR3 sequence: CASSWRASTDTQYF. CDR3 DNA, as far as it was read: TGTGCCAGCAGCTGGAGGGCCAGCACAGATACG. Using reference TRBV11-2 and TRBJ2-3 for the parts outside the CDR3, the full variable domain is EAGVAQSPRYKIIEKRQSVAFWCNPISGHATLYWYQQILGQGPKLLIQFQNNGVVDDSQLPKDRFSAERLKGVDSTLKIQPAKLEDSAVYLCASSWRASTDTQYFGPGTRLTVL.

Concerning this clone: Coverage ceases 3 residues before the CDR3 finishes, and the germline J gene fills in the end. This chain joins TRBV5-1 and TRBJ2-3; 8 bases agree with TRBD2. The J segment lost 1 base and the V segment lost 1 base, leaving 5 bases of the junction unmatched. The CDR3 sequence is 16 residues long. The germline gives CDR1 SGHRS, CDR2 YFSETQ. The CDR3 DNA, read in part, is TGCGCCAGCAGCTTGATGGGAGCGGGAGGCACAGATACG. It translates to CASSLMGAGGTDT. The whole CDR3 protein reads CASSLMGAGGTDTQYF.

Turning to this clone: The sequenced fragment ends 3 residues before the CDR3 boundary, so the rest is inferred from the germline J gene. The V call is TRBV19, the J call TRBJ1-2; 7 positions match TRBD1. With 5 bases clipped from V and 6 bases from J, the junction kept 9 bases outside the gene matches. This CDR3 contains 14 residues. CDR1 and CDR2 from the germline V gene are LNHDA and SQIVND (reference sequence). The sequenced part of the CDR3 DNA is TGTGCCAGTAGTTCAAACCGGGACAGAGATGGC. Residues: CASSSNRDRDG. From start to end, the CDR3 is CASSSNRDRDGYTF.

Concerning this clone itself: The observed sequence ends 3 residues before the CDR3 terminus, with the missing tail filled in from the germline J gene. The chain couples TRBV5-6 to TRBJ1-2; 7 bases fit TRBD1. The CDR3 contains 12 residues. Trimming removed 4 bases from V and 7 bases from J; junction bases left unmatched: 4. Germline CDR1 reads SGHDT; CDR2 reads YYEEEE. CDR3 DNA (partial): TGTGCCAGCAGCACTCACAGGGGTGGC. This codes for CASSTHRGG. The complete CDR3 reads CASSTHRGGYTF.

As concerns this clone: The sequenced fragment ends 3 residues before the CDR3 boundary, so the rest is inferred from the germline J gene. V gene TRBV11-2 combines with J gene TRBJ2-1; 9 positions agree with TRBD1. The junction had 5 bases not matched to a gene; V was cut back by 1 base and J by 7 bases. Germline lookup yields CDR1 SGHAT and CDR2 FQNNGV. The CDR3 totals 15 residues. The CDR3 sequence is CASSLVGQGRNEQFF. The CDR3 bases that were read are TGTGCCAGCAGCTTAGTTGGACAGGGGCGGAATGAG.

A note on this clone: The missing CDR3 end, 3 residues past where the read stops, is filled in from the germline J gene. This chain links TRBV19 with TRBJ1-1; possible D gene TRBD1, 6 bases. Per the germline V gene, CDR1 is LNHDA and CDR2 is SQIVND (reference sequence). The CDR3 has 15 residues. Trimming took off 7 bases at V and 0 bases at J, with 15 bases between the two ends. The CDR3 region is CASMGTDSMNTEAFF. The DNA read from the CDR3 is TGTGCCAGTATGGGGACGGACAGTATGAACACTGAA.